This T cell receptor (beta chain) was documented in a study of blood T cells in healthy people across ages. Turning to the study itself: Using template switching, researchers captured about one barcoded beta molecule for each two T cells.

The use of a sample-barcoded 5' primer and a J-beta primer mix characterized a second PCR of roughly 6 to 12 cycles. MiXCR, applied by TCRdb to the 5' RACE reads, yields one record per CDR3 protein. Among around 1.1 million distinct CDR3 sequences listed, roughly two fifths were seen once. The sequence came from a man aged 18 to 35 in good health. The sequenced sample was blood.

CDR3 coding DNA: TGTGCCAGCAGTTACTCGAACTCTGTGAAATACAATGAGCAGTACTTC. Amino acid sequence: CASSYSNSVKYNEQYF. The V call is TRBV6-6, the J call TRBJ2-4; D remains ambiguous. The V and J ends lost 0 bases and 13 bases respectively, with 22 bases between them. Germline V gene sequence: CDR1 MNHNY, CDR2 SVGAGI (reference sequence). The length of the CDR3 is 16 residues.